The 25 T cell receptor beta chains below come from one sample, sequenced in a study of cytomegalovirus exposure and HLA in healthy donors. Primers: 60 Vbeta forward and 13 Jbeta reverse. The protocol was immunoSEQ multiplex PCR, while the TCRdb copy is restricted to in-frame clones and leaves out a portion. The table has about 89,000 clones, roughly four fifths seen once. The sequenced sample was PBMCs. These receptors originate from a man under 40 in good health and CMV-seronegative.

The J gene is TRBJ2-5, the V gene TRBV30, with a possible D match to TRBD2 (6 bases). The germline V gene has CDR1 GTSNPN and CDR2 SVGIG (reference sequence). V was cut by 2 bases and J by 5 bases, with 15 bases left in between. The CDR3 extends over 14 amino acids. CDR3 nucleotide sequence: TGTGCCTGGAGTATGCGGGACTTTAGGGAGACCCAGTACTTC. It specifies CAWSMRDFRETQYF.

The J gene is TRBJ2-3, the V gene TRBV6-4; possible D gene TRBD1, 5 bases. Germline-derived CDR1 and CDR2 are MRHNA and SNTAGT. This CDR3 has 15 amino acids. The V end lost 2 bases, the J end lost 4 bases, and 13 bases lay between the germline ends. CDR3 DNA: TGTGCCAGCAGTGACCGTCAGGGTAGGGCAGATACGCAGTATTTT. This encodes CASSDRQGRADTQYF.

This rearrangement joins TRBV6-5 to TRBJ2-7, with 7 nucleotides matching TRBD1. Per germline, CDR1 MNHEY and CDR2 SVGAGI. The V and J ends lost 5 bases and 0 bases, in that order; junction bases with no gene match: 7. The CDR3 covers 15 residues. The CDR3 spells CASSPTTGSSYEQYF. The CDR3 DNA reads TGTGCCAGCAGTCCGACGACAGGGAGCTCCTACGAGCAGTACTTC.

V is TRBV29-1 and J is TRBJ1-2; possibly TRBD1 for D (6 bases). The CDR3 consists of 13 residues. The germline gives CDR1 SQVTM, CDR2 ANQGSEA. Trimming shortened V by 1 base and J by 7 bases, and 13 bases separated the two germline ends. The CDR3 is CSVEGQGIGGYTF. Here the CDR3 DNA reads TGCAGCGTTGAAGGTCAGGGGATCGGTGGCTACACCTTC.

J is TRBJ1-5 and V is TRBV18; possible D gene TRBD1, 5 bases. The germline V and J ends were trimmed by 2 bases and 7 bases, with 9 bases remaining between them. The CDR3 runs 13 residues. CDR1 KGHSH and CDR2 LQKENI come from the germline V gene. The CDR3 is CASSPGAGQPQHF. The CDR3 DNA follows: TGTGCCAGCTCACCAGGGGCAGGGCAGCCCCAGCATTTT.

The V gene is TRBV6-5, the J gene TRBJ2-7, with D perhaps matching TRBD1 (6 bases). Looked up from germline, CDR1 is MNHEY and CDR2 is SVGAGI. V was clipped by 0 bases and J by 0 bases, with 9 bases between them. This CDR3 has 15 residues. Here the CDR3 DNA reads TGTGCCAGCAGTTACTCGGGACACAACTCCTACGAGCAGTACTTC. Translating it yields CASSYSGHNSYEQYF.

This chain uses TRBV5-1 with TRBJ2-7; 7 nucleotides agree with TRBD2. This CDR3 is built from 15 residues. Germline CDR1 is SGHRS and CDR2 is YFSETQ. V gave up 1 base and J gave up 0 bases; unmatched junction bases: 4. CDR3 DNA sequence: TGCGCCAGCAGCTTGTTGCGGGAGTTCTCCTACGAGCAGTACTTC. Its protein is CASSLLREFSYEQYF.

DNA of the CDR3: TGTGCCAGCAGCCTTCAGGGACTAAAGGGGCAAGAGACCCAGTACTTC. It encodes CASSLQGLKGQETQYF. The V gene is TRBV7-2, the J gene TRBJ2-5; TRBD2 agrees at 7 bases. Trimming cost V 5 bases and J 2 bases; bases outside gene matches: 11. The CDR3 spans 16 residues. Germline CDR1 is SGHTA and CDR2 is FQGNSA.

Details on this clone: At one end the junction does not follow the germline gene, possibly because of a read error. This chain connects TRBV2 to TRBJ1-4; a possible D gene is TRBD1 (6 bases). This CDR3 has 15 amino acids. CDR1 is SNHLY, CDR2 FYNNEI, per germline. The CDR3 region has the DNA TGTGCCGGCAGACAATTTGAAGGGGGAAATGAAAAACTGTTTTTT. Amino acids: CAGRQFEGGNEKLFF. Variable domain in full (rest from reference TRBV2 and TRBJ1-4): EPEVTQTPSHQVTQMGQEVILRCVPISNHLYFYWYRQILGQKVEFLVSFYNNEISEKSEIFDDQFSVERPDGSNFTLKIRSTKLEDSAMYFCAGRQFEGGNEKLFFGSGTQLSVL.

CDR3 region: CASKDRANEKLFF. For the CDR3, the DNA is TGTGCCAGCAAGGACAGGGCGAATGAAAAACTGTTTTTT. V gene TRBV19 combines with J gene TRBJ1-4, with 8 bases lining up with TRBD1. This CDR3 is built from 13 residues. Germline CDR1 reads LNHDA; CDR2 reads SQIVND (reference sequence). V was clipped by 9 bases and J by 5 bases; unmatched bases: 5.

The genes are TRBV19 and TRBJ1-5; D is ambiguous. The germline gives CDR1 LNHDA, CDR2 SQIVND (reference sequence). The germline V and J ends were trimmed by 3 bases and 7 bases, with 13 bases remaining between them. CDR3 length: 14 residues. In DNA form, the CDR3 reads TGTGCCAGTAGTATTGAAAAAAACTCCCAGCCCCAGCATTTT. This encodes CASSIEKNSQPQHF. Together with reference TRBV19 and TRBJ1-5, the CDR3 gives the full variable domain: DGGITQSPKYLFRKEGQNVTLSCEQNLNHDAMYWYRQDPGQGLRLIYYSQIVNDFQKGDIAEGYSVSREKKESFPLTVTSAQKNPTAFYLCASSIEKNSQPQHFGDGTRLSIL.

The rearrangement joins TRBV27 to TRBJ2-2, with 8 bases fitting TRBD1. The germline gives CDR1 MNHEY, CDR2 SMNVEV (reference sequence). J was trimmed by 3 bases and V by 2 bases; bases with no gene match: 5. The CDR3 consists of 16 residues. CDR3 sequence reads: CASSLGQGPDTGELFF. The CDR3 region has the DNA TGTGCCAGCAGTTTAGGACAGGGCCCCGACACCGGGGAGCTGTTTTTT.

This sequence joins TRBV7-2 and TRBJ2-4; 11 nucleotides agree with TRBD2. The CDR3 totals 14 residues. Germline V CDR1 and CDR2: SGHTA, FQGNSA. Trimming cost V 5 bases and J 9 bases; bases outside gene matches: 6. The CDR3 here is CASSPPTSGAIQYF. CDR3 in DNA: TGTGCCAGCAGCCCACCGACTAGCGGGGCCATTCAGTACTTC.

This chain connects TRBV11-2 to TRBJ1-2; a possible D gene is TRBD1 (6 bases). Trimming left V 4 bases short and J 1 base short, with 16 bases between. The germline V gene encodes CDR1 SGHAT and CDR2 FQNNGV. CDR3 length: 16 residues. The CDR3 nucleotides read TGTGCCAGCAGCTCTTCCACAGGGAAGGGTAACTATGGCTACACCTTC. As protein: CASSSSTGKGNYGYTF.

This rearrangement joins TRBV2 to TRBJ1-5, with D unresolved. In germline, CDR1 is SNHLY, CDR2 FYNNEI. This CDR3 spans 14 amino acids. V lost 7 bases, J lost 4 bases, and 14 bases lay in between. The CDR3 sequence: CASKVEDGNQPQHF. For the CDR3, the DNA is TGTGCCAGCAAGGTGGAGGATGGGAATCAGCCCCAGCATTTT.

This clone was seen a single time. The chain is built from TRBV2 and TRBJ2-6, with D possibly matching TRBD1 (7 bases). V was trimmed by 10 bases and J by 0 bases, leaving 19 bases between them. The CDR3 runs 17 residues. CDR1 is SNHLY, CDR2 FYNNEI, per germline. The CDR3 DNA reads as TGTGCCATCTTGGGGGGACAGTCCCCCTCTGGGGCCAACGTCCTGACTTTC. Translating it yields CAILGGQSPSGANVLTF. Based on the CDR3 plus reference TRBV2 and TRBJ2-6, the full variable domain is EPEVTQTPSHQVTQMGQEVILRCVPISNHLYFYWYRQILGQKVEFLVSFYNNEISEKSEIFDDQFSVERPDGSNFTLKIRSTKLEDSAMYFCAILGGQSPSGANVLTFGAGSRLTVL.

The chain has TRBV19 and TRBJ2-1; perhaps TRBD2 as D (5 bases). With 5 bases removed from V and 5 bases from J, the gap between germline ends came to 13 bases. This CDR3 is 14 amino acids long. Germline lookup yields CDR1 LNHDA and CDR2 SQIVND (reference sequence). The CDR3 region has the DNA TGTGCCAGTAGTCCGGGGAATCCGAACAATGAGCAGTTCTTC. Its protein is CASSPGNPNNEQFF.

This clone has just one count. V usage is TRBV18 and J usage is TRBJ1-6; perhaps TRBD1 as D (5 bases). Trimming removed 3 bases at V and 10 bases at J, with 13 bases between. The germline gives CDR1 KGHSH, CDR2 LQKENI. The CDR3 consists of 14 residues. The CDR3 sequence is CASSPDRSPSPLHF. For the CDR3, the DNA is TGTGCCAGCTCACCTGACAGAAGTCCCTCACCCCTCCACTTT.

The genes are TRBV9 and TRBJ1-2; 9 bases agree with TRBD1. The CDR3 consists of 17 residues. Germline V gives CDR1 SGDLS, CDR2 YYNGEE. Trimming at V came to 3 bases and at J to 7 bases, leaving 16 bases not matched to a gene. CDR3 coding DNA: TGTGCCAGCAGCGCCCCCCGGGACAGGGCTCCCCAAATTGGCTACACCTTC. Protein product: CASSAPRDRAPQIGYTF.

V usage is TRBV6-4 and J usage is TRBJ2-1; D perhaps matches TRBD2 (7 bases). Trimming removed 6 bases from V and 6 bases from J, with 18 bases in between. This CDR3 contains 15 residues. Germline V gene data show CDR1 as MRHNA and CDR2 as SNTAGT. The CDR3 sequence: CASSLTRGGFNEQFF. CDR3 coding DNA: TGTGCCAGCAGCCTTACTAGGGGGGGCTTCAATGAGCAGTTCTTC.

V gene TRBV7-2 combines with J gene TRBJ2-7; 12 bases agree with TRBD2. With 5 bases clipped from V and 1 base from J, the junction kept 6 bases outside the gene matches. The CDR3 extends over 16 amino acids. CDR1 SGHTA and CDR2 FQGNSA come from the germline V gene. The CDR3 sequence is CASSPGGLAGSYEQYF. The CDR3 DNA follows: TGTGCCAGCAGCCCTGGCGGACTAGCGGGATCCTACGAGCAGTACTTC.

The CDR3 reads CSARRGNEAFF. Here the CDR3 DNA reads TGCAGTGCTCGGCGCGGGAATGAAGCTTTCTTT. The V and J genes are TRBV20-1 and TRBJ1-1; D call uncertain. Germline CDR1 DFQATT, CDR2 SNEGSKA (reference sequence). This CDR3 is 11 amino acids long. Trimming took off 5 bases at V and 7 bases at J, with 11 bases between the two ends.

V usage is TRBV4-1 and J usage is TRBJ1-5, with D hard to call. Germline values: CDR1 MGHRA, CDR2 YSYEKL. V lost 1 base, J lost 0 bases, and 10 bases lay in between. This CDR3 comprises 16 residues. In DNA, the CDR3 is TGCGCCAGCAGCCAAGCTCCAGATTATAGCAATCAGCCCCAGCATTTT. It codes for CASSQAPDYSNQPQHF.

Turning to this clone: Other DNA sequences from this sample encode an identical CDR3 as well. The V gene is TRBV28, the J gene TRBJ1-4; TRBD1 matches 9 bases. V lost 3 bases to trimming and J lost 5 bases; unmatched junction nucleotides: 4. The CDR3 covers 15 residues. CDR1 and CDR2 (germline): MDHEN, SYDVKM. CDR3 protein: CASSLPGTGNEKLFF. CDR3 bases: TGTGCCAGCAGTTTGCCCGGGACAGGGAATGAAAAACTGTTTTTT.

The rearrangement links TRBV5-1 to TRBJ2-2, with TRBD2 identical over 15 bases. CDR1 is SGHRS, CDR2 YFSETQ, per germline. This CDR3 has 17 residues. J gave up 7 bases and V 4 bases, and 8 bases lay outside the gene matches. CDR3 sequence reads: CASSPGLAGGPDGELFF. As DNA, the CDR3 is TGCGCCAGCAGCCCTGGACTAGCGGGAGGGCCGGACGGGGAGCTGTTTTTT.